This entry concerns a single T cell receptor (beta chain). Its antigen has not been determined. No base quality information exists; no much larger clone differs at one position. This sample is part of a study of blood T cell repertoires in COVID-19 (dated by TCRdb to about 2020). About the full investigation: The collaborator samples originated in the United States, Italy and Spain and spanned the acute and convalescent phases of COVID-19. The dataset comprised deeply sampled blood TCRbeta repertoires from subjects exposed to, actively infected with, or recovered from COVID-19. A freely available public database, intended as a resource for researchers studying the immune response to SARS-CoV-2, is where the repertoires were released. A de-identified subject ID, COVID-19 status, age in years and sex were almost always included in the sample metadata. Where HLA class I and class II types were available, the types were taken from metadata supplied by the sample provider, not from assay-based typing. Samples were obtained from the ongoing ImmuneRACE study (first 160 participants) and from 1,254 subjects provided by 6 global collaborators. The material from the prospective study consisted of cDNA or gDNA derived from T cells, B-cell-depleted T cells, or PBMCs. Broader findings and caveats from the paper: How much clinical and demographic metadata was included differed by source and by participant, and the metadata was provided uncurated.

Each collaborating institution followed its own protocols to collect whole blood in K2EDTA tubes. For TCRbeta analysis, collaborators shipped samples as frozen whole blood, isolated PBMCs, or DNA extracted from either of those sample types. The immunoSEQ Assay, a bias-controlled multiplex PCR, was used to amplify TCRbeta CDR3 regions from genomic DNA. From the authors' description of their analysis: The number of nucleated cells in each sample was estimated from the amplification of reference gene primers within the assay. To quantify the absolute abundance of each unique TCRbeta CDR3 rearrangement, sequence reads were collapsed and filtered. For each sample, productive Simpson clonality was calculated as the square root of Simpson's diversity index across productive rearrangements. TCRdb mirrors the immuneACCESS table, restricted to in-frame sequences. Some clones are absent from its copies; in checked studies, under half trace to an unresolved V gene, and the reason for the others is unknown. Clone size and V and J calls were adopted from that table, with D and trimming inferred from the DNA. This sample gives approximately 58,000 clones in total; roughly 90% of them show up just once. 3.1% of the sample comes from the top ten.

The TCR was taken from a human donor in a cohort sampled during active COVID-19. Sequencing input: peripheral blood.

CDR3 reads: CASSQINSARRYGYTF. Here is the DNA: TGTGCCAGCAGTCAAATTAACAGTGCAAGGCGCTATGGCTACACCTTC. In this chain, TRBV6-6 is recombined with TRBJ1-2; no D gene is confidently identified. According to the germline V gene (reference sequence), CDR1 reads MNHNY and CDR2 reads SVGAGI. V is reduced by 5 bases and J by 4 bases, leaving a spacing of 20 bases between them. From the cysteine up to the phenylalanine, the CDR3 has a length of 16 residues. The only DNA kept is the CDR3, 48 bases in frame from the first base.